This T cell receptor beta chain was recorded in a study of T cells in Graves' hyperthyroidism and ophthalmopathy. Study-wide results and caveats: Peripheral blood also featured most of the thyroid clonotypes expanded above 0.001. Stable hyperthyroidism and ophthalmopathy were separated using 13 V-J signatures.

The PBMCs were sourced from fresh peripheral blood (about 10 ml). There were TCR beta CDR3 regions amplified from RNA transcripts. Initially, a first-round RT-PCR of the TCR CDR3 employed the HTBI primer set. TCRdb called the multiplex PCR reads again in MiXCR, with one record for every CDR3 protein. The repertoire consists of some 510,000 distinct CDR3 sequences, with about a fifth occurring once and the leading ten covering about 26%. The germline CDR1 and CDR2 sequences are MNHEY and SMNVEV (reference sequence). Trimming took off 10 bases at V and 2 bases at J, with 15 bases between the two ends. This CDR3 contains 13 residues. This clonotype was counted at least ten times. What it recognizes is unknown.

The chain recombines TRBV27 with TRBJ2-7; TRBD2 is a possible D gene (6 bases). The specimen sequenced was blood. This TCR was sampled from a man between 18 and 35 years old with Graves' hyperthyroidism. Here the CDR3 reads CANTGGGTYEQYF. CDR3 sequence (DNA): TGTGCCAATACGGGCGGCGGGACCTACGAGCAGTACTTC.